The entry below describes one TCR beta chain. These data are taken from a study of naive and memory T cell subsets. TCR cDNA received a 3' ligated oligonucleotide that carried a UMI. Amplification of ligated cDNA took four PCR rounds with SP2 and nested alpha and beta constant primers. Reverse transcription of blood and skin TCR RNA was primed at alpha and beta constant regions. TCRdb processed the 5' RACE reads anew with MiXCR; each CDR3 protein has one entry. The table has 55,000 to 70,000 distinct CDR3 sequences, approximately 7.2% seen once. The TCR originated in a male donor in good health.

The CDR3 sequence: CAWSGGAKNIQYF. The CDR3 coding sequence is TGTGCCTGGAGTGGGGGAGCCAAAAACATTCAGTACTTC. The V gene is TRBV30, the J gene TRBJ2-4; D gene unclear. Trimming stripped 1 base from V and 0 bases from J, with 4 bases between. CDR1 is GTSNPN and CDR2 is SVGIG in the germline V gene (reference sequence). This CDR3 region has 13 residues.